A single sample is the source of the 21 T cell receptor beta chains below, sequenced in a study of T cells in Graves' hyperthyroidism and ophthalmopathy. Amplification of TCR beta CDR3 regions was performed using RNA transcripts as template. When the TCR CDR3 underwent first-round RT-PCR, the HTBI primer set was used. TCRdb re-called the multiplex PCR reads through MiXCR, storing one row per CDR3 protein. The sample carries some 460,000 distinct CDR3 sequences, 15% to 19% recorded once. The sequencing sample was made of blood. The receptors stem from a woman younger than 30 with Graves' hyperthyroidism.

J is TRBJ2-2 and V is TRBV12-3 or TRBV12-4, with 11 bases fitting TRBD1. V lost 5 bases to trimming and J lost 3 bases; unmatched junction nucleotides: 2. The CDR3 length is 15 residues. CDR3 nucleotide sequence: TGTGCCAGCAGTAGGACAGGGGGCGACACCGGGGAGCTGTTTTTT. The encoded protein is CASSRTGGDTGELFF.

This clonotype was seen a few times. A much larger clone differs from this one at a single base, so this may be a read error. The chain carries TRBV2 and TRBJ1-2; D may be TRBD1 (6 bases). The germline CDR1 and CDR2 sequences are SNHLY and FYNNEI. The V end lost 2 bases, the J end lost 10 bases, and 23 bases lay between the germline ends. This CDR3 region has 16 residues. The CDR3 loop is CASSEIWRGARNDYTF. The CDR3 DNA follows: TGTGCCAGCAGTGAAATTTGGCGGGGGGCGCGCAATGACTACACCTTC. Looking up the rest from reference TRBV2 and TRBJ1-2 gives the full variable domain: EPEVTQTPSHQVTQMGQEVILRCVPISNHLYFYWYRQILGQKVEFLVSFYNNEISEKSEIFDDQFSVERPDGSNFTLKIRSTKLEDSAMYFCASSEIWRGARNDYTFGSGTRLTVV.

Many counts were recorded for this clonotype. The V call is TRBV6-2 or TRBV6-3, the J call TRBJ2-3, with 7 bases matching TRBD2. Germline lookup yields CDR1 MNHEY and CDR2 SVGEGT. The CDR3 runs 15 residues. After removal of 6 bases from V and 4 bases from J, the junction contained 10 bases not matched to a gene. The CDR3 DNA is TGTGCCAGCAGCCCTAAGAGCGGGACGCCAGATACGCAGTATTTT. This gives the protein CASSPKSGTPDTQYF.

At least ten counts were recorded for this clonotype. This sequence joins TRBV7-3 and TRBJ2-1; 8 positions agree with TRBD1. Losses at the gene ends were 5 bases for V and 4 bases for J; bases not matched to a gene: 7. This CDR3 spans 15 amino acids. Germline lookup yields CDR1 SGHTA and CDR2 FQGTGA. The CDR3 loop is CASSPGRQGYNEQFF. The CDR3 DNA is TGTGCCAGCAGCCCAGGTAGACAGGGGTACAATGAGCAGTTCTTC. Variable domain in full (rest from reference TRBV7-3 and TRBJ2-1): GAGVSQTPSNKVTEKGKYVELRCDPISGHTALYWYRQSLGQGPEFLIYFQGTGAADDSGLPNDRFFAVRPEGSVSTLKIQRTERGDSAVYLCASSPGRQGYNEQFFGPGTRLTVL.

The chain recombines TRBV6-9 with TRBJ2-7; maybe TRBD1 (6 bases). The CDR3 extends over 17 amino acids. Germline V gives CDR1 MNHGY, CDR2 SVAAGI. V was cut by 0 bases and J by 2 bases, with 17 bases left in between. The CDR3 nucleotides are TGTGCCAGCAGTTATTCGCTTACAGGGTCACTCACCTACGAGCAGTACTTC. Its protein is CASSYSLTGSLTYEQYF.

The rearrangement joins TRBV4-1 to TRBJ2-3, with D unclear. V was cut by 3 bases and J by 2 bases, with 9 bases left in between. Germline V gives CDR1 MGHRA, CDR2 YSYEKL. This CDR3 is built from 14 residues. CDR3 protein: CASSQDRYTDTQYF. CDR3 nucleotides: TGCGCCAGCAGCCAGGACCGGTACACAGATACGCAGTATTTT.

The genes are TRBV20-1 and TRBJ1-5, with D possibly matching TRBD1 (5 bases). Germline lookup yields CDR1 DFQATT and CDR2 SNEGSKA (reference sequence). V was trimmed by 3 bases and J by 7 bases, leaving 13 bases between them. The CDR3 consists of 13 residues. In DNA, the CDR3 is TGCAGTGCTAGTGGTGGGGCCGGGCAGCCCCAGCATTTT. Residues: CSASGGAGQPQHF.

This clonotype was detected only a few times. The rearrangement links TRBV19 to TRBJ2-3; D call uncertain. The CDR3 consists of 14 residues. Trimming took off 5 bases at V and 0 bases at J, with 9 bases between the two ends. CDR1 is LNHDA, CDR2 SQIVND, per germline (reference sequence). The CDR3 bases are TGTGCCAGTAGTGTGTCTCAGAGCACAGATACGCAGTATTTT. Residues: CASSVSQSTDTQYF.

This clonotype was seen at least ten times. CDR3 nucleotide sequence: TGCAGCGTTGTGATAGCGGGGAACACTGAAGCTTTCTTT. Encoded protein: CSVVIAGNTEAFF. V and J are TRBV29-1 and TRBJ1-1; D not certain. V dropped 4 bases and J dropped 1 base, with 10 bases sitting between them. CDR3 length: 13 amino acids. Germline V gene sequence: CDR1 SQVTM, CDR2 ANQGSEA. Drawing the rest from reference TRBV29-1 and TRBJ1-1, the complete variable domain is SAVISQKPSRDICQRGTSLTIQCQVDSQVTMMFWYRQQPGQSLTLIATANQGSEATYESGFVIDKFPISRPNLTFSTLTVSNMSPEDSSIYLCSVVIAGNTEAFFGQGTRLTVV.

CDR3 loop: CASSIGGGLDLFSPSRYNEQFF. The CDR3 DNA sequence: TGTGCCAGTAGTATAGGGGGAGGACTAGACCTATTCTCCCCCTCTCGATACAATGAGCAGTTCTTC. V gene TRBV19 combines with J gene TRBJ2-1, with 7 bases aligning to TRBD2. The CDR3 is made up of 22 amino acids. The trim removed 1 base at V and 4 bases at J, leaving 25 bases unmatched. The germline V gene encodes CDR1 LNHDA and CDR2 SQIVND (reference sequence).

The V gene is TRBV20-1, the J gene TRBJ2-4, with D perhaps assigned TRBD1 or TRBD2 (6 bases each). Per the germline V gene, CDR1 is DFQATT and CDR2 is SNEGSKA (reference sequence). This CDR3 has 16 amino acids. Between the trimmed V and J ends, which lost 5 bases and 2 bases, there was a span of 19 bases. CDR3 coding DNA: TGCAGTGCTGGAACCCGGGGGCCCGGTTCCAAAAACATTCAGTACTTC. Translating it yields CSAGTRGPGSKNIQYF.

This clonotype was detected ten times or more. The CDR3 protein is CASSPNYVGEPRTEAFF. The CDR3 coding sequence is TGTGCCAGCAGCCCAAACTATGTGGGGGAGCCGAGAACTGAAGCTTTCTTT. The rearrangement links TRBV28 to TRBJ1-1; D possibly corresponds to TRBD1 (5 bases). Germline loops: CDR1 MDHEN, CDR2 SYDVKM. This CDR3 comprises 17 residues. Trimming shortened V by 6 bases and J by 5 bases, and 25 bases separated the two germline ends.

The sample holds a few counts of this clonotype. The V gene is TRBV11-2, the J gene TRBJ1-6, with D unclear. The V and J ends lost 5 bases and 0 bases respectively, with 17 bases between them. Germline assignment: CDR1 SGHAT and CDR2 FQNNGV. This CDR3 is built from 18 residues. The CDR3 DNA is TGTGCCAGCAGCAGAGCCTATACAGACGACTCCTATAATTCACCCCTCCACTTT. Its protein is CASSRAYTDDSYNSPLHF. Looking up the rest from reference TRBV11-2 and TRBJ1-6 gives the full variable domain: EAGVAQSPRYKIIEKRQSVAFWCNPISGHATLYWYQQILGQGPKLLIQFQNNGVVDDSQLPKDRFSAERLKGVDSTLKIQPAKLEDSAVYLCASSRAYTDDSYNSPLHFGNGTRLTVT.

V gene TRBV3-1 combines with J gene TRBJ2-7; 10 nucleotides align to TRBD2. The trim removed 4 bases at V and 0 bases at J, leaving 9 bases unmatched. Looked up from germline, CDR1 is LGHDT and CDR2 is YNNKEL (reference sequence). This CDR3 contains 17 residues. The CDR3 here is CASSPGLAEHSSYEQYF. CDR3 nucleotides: TGTGCCAGCAGCCCCGGACTAGCGGAGCATAGCTCCTACGAGCAGTACTTC.

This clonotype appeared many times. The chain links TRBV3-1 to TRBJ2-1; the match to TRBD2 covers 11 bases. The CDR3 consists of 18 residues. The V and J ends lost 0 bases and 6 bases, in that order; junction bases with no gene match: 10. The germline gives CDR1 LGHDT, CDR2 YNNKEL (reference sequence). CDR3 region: CASSQEELRLAGGNEQFF. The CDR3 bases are TGTGCCAGCAGCCAAGAAGAGTTACGGCTAGCGGGAGGCAATGAGCAGTTCTTC.

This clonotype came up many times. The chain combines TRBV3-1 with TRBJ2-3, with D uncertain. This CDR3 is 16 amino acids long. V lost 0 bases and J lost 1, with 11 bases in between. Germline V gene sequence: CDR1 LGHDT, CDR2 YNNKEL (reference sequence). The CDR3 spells CASSQDILAGTDTQYF. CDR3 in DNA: TGTGCCAGCAGCCAAGACATCCTGGCAGGCACAGATACGCAGTATTTT.

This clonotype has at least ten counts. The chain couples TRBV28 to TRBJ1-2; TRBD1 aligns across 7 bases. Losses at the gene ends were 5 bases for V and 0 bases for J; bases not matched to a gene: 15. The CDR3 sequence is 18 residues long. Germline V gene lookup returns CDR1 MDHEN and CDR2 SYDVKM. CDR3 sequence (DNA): TGTGCCAGCAGTACAAAGAGCCGGGACAGCGAAGCTAACTATGGCTACACCTTC. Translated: CASSTKSRDSEANYGYTF.

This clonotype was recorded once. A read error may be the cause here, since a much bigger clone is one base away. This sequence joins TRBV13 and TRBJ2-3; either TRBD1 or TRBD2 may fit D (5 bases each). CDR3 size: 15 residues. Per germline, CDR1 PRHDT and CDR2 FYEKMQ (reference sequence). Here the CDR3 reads CASSFRSGRTGTQYF. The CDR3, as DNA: TGTGCCAGCAGCTTTAGAAGCGGTCGCACAGGTACGCAGTATTTT.

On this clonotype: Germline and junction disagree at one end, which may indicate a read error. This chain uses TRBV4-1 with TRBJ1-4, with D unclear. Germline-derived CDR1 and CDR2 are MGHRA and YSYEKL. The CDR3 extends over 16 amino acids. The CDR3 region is CASSQDPDGLGEKLSF. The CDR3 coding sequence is TGCGCCAGCAGCCAAGATCCCGACGGTCTGGGTGAAAAACTGTCTTTT.

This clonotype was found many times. This CDR3 is CASSVLAYSYEQYF. In nucleotides, the CDR3 is TGTGCCAGCAGTGTACTAGCCTACTCCTACGAGCAGTACTTC. The gene calls are TRBV2 and TRBJ2-7; perhaps TRBD2 as D (6 bases). Germline V gene lookup returns CDR1 SNHLY and CDR2 FYNNEI. This CDR3 comprises 14 residues. The V end lost 4 bases, the J end lost 0 bases, and 10 bases lay between the germline ends.

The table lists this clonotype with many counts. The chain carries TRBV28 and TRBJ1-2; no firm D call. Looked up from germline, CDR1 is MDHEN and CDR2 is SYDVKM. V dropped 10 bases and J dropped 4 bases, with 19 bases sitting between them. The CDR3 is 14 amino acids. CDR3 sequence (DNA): TGTGCCACCTGCCGTGGGGAGGGCGTCTATGGCTACACCTTC. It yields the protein CATCRGEGVYGYTF.